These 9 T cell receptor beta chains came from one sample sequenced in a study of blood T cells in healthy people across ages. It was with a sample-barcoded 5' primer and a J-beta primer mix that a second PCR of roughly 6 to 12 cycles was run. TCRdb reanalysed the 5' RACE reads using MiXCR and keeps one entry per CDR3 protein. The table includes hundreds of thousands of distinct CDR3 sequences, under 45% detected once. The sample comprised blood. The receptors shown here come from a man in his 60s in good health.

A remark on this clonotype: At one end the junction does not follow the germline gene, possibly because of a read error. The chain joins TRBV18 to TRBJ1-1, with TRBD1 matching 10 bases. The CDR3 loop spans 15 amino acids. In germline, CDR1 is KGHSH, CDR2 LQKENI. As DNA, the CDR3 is TGTGCCAGCTCACGGACAGGGGGACCGAACACTGAAGCATTCTTT. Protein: CASSRTGGPNTEAFF.

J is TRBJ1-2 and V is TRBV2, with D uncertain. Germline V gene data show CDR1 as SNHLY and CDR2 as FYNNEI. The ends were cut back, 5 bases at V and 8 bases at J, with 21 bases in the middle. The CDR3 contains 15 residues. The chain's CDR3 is CASSFFETPGYGYTF. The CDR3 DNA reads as TGTGCCAGCAGTTTTTTCGAGACCCCCGGTTACGGCTACACCTTC. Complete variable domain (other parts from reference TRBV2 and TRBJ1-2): EPEVTQTPSHQVTQMGQEVILRCVPISNHLYFYWYRQILGQKVEFLVSFYNNEISEKSEIFDDQFSVERPDGSNFTLKIRSTKLEDSAMYFCASSFFETPGYGYTFGSGTRLTVV.

The CDR3 spells CASSSRGQNTEAFF. In nucleotides, the CDR3 is TGTGCCAGCAGTTCCCGCGGGCAGAACACTGAAGCTTTCTTT. The chain couples TRBV6-6 to TRBJ1-1, with no clear D. There are 14 residues in the CDR3. CDR1 MNHNY and CDR2 SVGAGI come from the germline V gene (reference sequence). The ends were cut back, 4 bases at V and 1 base at J, with 10 bases in the middle.

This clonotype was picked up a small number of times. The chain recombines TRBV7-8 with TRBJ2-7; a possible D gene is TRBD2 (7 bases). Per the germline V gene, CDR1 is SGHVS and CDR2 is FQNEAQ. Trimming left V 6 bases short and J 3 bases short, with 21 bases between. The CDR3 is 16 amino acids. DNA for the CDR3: TGTGCCAGCAGTAAGGGTCGGGGGGACAAGCTCTACGAGCAGTACTTC. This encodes CASSKGRGDKLYEQYF.

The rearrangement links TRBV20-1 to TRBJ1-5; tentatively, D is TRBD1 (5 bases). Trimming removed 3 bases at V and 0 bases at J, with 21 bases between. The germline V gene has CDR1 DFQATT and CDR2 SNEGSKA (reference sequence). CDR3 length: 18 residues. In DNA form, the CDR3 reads TGCAGTGCTAGTTTCCGACACCACGTTCAGGGTAGCAATCAGCCCCAGCATTTT. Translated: CSASFRHHVQGSNQPQHF.

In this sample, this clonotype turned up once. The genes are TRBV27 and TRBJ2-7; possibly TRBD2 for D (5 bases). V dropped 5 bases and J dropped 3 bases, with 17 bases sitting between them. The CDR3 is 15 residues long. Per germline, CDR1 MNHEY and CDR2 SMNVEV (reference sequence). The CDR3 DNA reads TGTGCCAGCAGTCCTAAACCGCTCGCGGGCTACGAGCAGTACTTC. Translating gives CASSPKPLAGYEQYF.

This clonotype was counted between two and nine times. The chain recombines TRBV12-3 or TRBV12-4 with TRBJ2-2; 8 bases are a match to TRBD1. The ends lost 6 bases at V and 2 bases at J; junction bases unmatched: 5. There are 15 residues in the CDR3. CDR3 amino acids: CASRRQGFNTGELFF. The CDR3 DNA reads TGTGCCAGCAGAAGACAGGGGTTCAACACCGGGGAGCTGTTTTTT.

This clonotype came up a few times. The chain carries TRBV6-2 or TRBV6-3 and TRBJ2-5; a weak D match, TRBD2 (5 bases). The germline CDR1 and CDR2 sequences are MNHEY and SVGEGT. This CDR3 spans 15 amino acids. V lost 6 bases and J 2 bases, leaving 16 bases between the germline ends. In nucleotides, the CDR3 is TGTGCCAGCAGGCCCATCCCTCGGGGACAAGAGACCCAGTACTTC. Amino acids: CASRPIPRGQETQYF.

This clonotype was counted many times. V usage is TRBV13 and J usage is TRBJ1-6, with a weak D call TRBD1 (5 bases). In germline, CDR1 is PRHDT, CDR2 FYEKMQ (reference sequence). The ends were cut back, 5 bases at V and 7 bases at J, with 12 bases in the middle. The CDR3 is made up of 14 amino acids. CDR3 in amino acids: CASSTTGLNSPLHF. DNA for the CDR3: TGTGCCAGCAGCACTACAGGTCTGAATTCACCCCTCCACTTT.